This is a list of T cell receptor beta chains from one sample in a study of regulatory T cells in long-lasting Graves disease. TCRdb recomputed calls from the multiplex PCR reads with MiXCR, one row per CDR3 protein. The repertoire consists of 420,000 or so distinct CDR3 sequences, with around 15% occurring once and the leading ten covering roughly 23%. These sequences were also reported in another study, on T cells in Graves' hyperthyroidism and ophthalmopathy.

The input for sequencing was peripheral blood mononuclear cells (PBMCs), taken at new diagnosis, from a patient treated with antithyroid drugs. All receptors come from a young woman with Graves disease. CDR3s include the opening cysteine and the closing phenylalanine or tryptophan. Each record gives: J gene, clone size, V gene, CDR3 length, D gene, CDR3 DNA, CDR3 protein. D genes are given only for firm matches. Rows may omit the clone size; those that give it use once, few, many or a size class.

J gene: TRBJ2-3
clone size: many
V gene: TRBV3-1
CDR3 length: 16
D gene: TRBD1
CDR3 DNA: TGTGCCAGCAGCCTTCGAAGGACAGGAGAAGTAGATACGCAGTATTTT
CDR3 protein: CASSLRRTGEVDTQYF

J gene: TRBJ1-2
clone size: few
V gene: TRBV20-1
CDR3 length: 11
D gene: NA
CDR3 DNA: TGCAGTGCTAGAGATGCCCATGGCTACACCTTC
CDR3 protein: CSARDAHGYTF

J gene: TRBJ2-1
clone size: NA
V gene: TRBV15
CDR3 length: 14
D gene: NA
CDR3 DNA: TGTGCCACCTTATCTGGGACTGCAAGCAATGAGCAGTTCTTC
CDR3 protein: CATLSGTASNEQFF

J gene: TRBJ2-3
clone size: few
V gene: TRBV6-1
CDR3 length: 15
D gene: NA
CDR3 DNA: TGTGCCAGTAAGAAAGACAGCCACGCCACAGATACGCAGTATTTT
CDR3 protein: CASKKDSHATDTQYF

J gene: TRBJ2-3
clone size: few
V gene: TRBV7-2
CDR3 length: 15
D gene: NA
CDR3 DNA: TGTGCCAGCAGCTTAGCACAGAGAATCACAGATACGCAGTATTTT
CDR3 protein: CASSLAQRITDTQYF

J gene: TRBJ1-2
clone size: few
V gene: TRBV27
CDR3 length: 13
D gene: NA
CDR3 DNA: TGTGCCAGCAGTGACCGGACCCTGGGCGGCTACACCTTC
CDR3 protein: CASSDRTLGGYTF

J gene: TRBJ2-5
clone size: NA
V gene: TRBV7-3
CDR3 length: 15
D gene: NA
CDR3 DNA: TGTGCCAGCAGCCGCCGGACCGGGGCGGGAGAGACCCAGTACTTC
CDR3 protein: CASSRRTGAGETQYF

J gene: TRBJ2-2
clone size: many
V gene: TRBV28
CDR3 length: 14
D gene: NA
CDR3 DNA: TGTGCCAGCAGTTTTAGTATCATGCCCGGGGAGCTGTTTTTT
CDR3 protein: CASSFSIMPGELFF

J gene: TRBJ1-4
clone size: many
V gene: TRBV20-1
CDR3 length: 13
D gene: NA
CDR3 DNA: TGCAGTGTCCCGGGAACAACTAATGAAAAACTGTTTTTT
CDR3 protein: CSVPGTTNEKLFF

J gene: TRBJ2-2
clone size: few
V gene: TRBV7-8
CDR3 length: 13
D gene: NA
CDR3 DNA: TGTGCCAGCAAAAGAATGAACACCGGGGAGCTGTTTTTT
CDR3 protein: CASKRMNTGELFF

J gene: TRBJ1-2
clone size: few
V gene: TRBV6-1
CDR3 length: 12
D gene: TRBD1
CDR3 DNA: TGTGCCAAAACACAGGGGACCTATGGCTACACCTTC
CDR3 protein: CAKTQGTYGYTF

J gene: TRBJ2-1
clone size: NA
V gene: TRBV5-1
CDR3 length: 14
D gene: TRBD1
CDR3 DNA: TGCGCCAGCAGCTTAGGGACAGGGAACGGTGAGCAGTTCTTC
CDR3 protein: CASSLGTGNGEQFF

J gene: TRBJ2-1
clone size: NA
V gene: TRBV12-3/TRBV12-4
CDR3 length: 17
D gene: TRBD1
CDR3 DNA: TGTGCCAGCAGTCCCTCCCGACAGGGTTCTAGCCCCAATGAGCAGTTCTTC
CDR3 protein: CASSPSRQGSSPNEQFF

J gene: TRBJ2-5
clone size: many
V gene: TRBV28
CDR3 length: 15
D gene: NA
CDR3 DNA: TGTGCCAGCAGTACCGTGGACAGACCGGCGCGGACCCAGTACTTC
CDR3 protein: CASSTVDRPARTQYF

J gene: TRBJ2-3
clone size: NA
V gene: TRBV7-9
CDR3 length: 17
D gene: TRBD1
CDR3 DNA: TGTGCCAGCAGCGTAACACCGGGACAGGCCTCCAAAGATACGCAGTATTTT
CDR3 protein: CASSVTPGQASKDTQYF

J gene: TRBJ2-1
clone size: NA
V gene: TRBV4-1
CDR3 length: 14
D gene: NA
CDR3 DNA: TGCGCCAGCAGCCAAGGACAAGAATACAATGAGCAGTTCTTC
CDR3 protein: CASSQGQEYNEQFF

J gene: TRBJ2-1
clone size: NA
V gene: TRBV7-2
CDR3 length: 18
D gene: TRBD2
CDR3 DNA: TGTGCCAGCAGCCCGCAGCCGGACGGACTAGCGGGAGTGGGTGAGCAGTTCTTC
CDR3 protein: CASSPQPDGLAGVGEQFF

J gene: TRBJ2-3
clone size: few
V gene: TRBV4-1
CDR3 length: 16
D gene: TRBD2
CDR3 DNA: TGCGCCAGCAGCCAATGGACTAGCGGGACGGGAGATACGCAGTATTTT
CDR3 protein: CASSQWTSGTGDTQYF

J gene: TRBJ1-6
clone size: few
V gene: TRBV28
CDR3 length: 18
D gene: NA
CDR3 DNA: TGTGCCAGCAGTTTATGGCGGTTTTTGGACCTTATTAATTCACCCCTCCACTTT
CDR3 protein: CASSLWRFLDLINSPLHF

J gene: TRBJ2-2
clone size: few
V gene: TRBV7-8
CDR3 length: 16
D gene: NA
CDR3 DNA: TGTGCCAGCAGCTTAAGGGATAGACTTCCCACCGGGGAGCTGTTTTTT
CDR3 protein: CASSLRDRLPTGELFF

J gene: TRBJ2-1
clone size: many
V gene: TRBV20-1
CDR3 length: 14
D gene: TRBD1
CDR3 DNA: TGCAGTGCCTTGACGGACAGGGGGATCAATGAGCAGTTCTTC
CDR3 protein: CSALTDRGINEQFF

J gene: TRBJ1-3
clone size: many
V gene: TRBV5-8
CDR3 length: 13
D gene: NA
CDR3 DNA: TGTGCCAGCAGTCCAGCGTCTGGAAACACCATATATTTT
CDR3 protein: CASSPASGNTIYF

J gene: TRBJ1-6
clone size: few
V gene: TRBV3-1
CDR3 length: 15
D gene: NA
CDR3 DNA: TGTGCCAGCAGCCCGTTCGGGCTGGGTTGGTCACCCCTCCACTTT
CDR3 protein: CASSPFGLGWSPLHF

J gene: TRBJ1-2
clone size: few
V gene: TRBV6-1
CDR3 length: 15
D gene: TRBD1
CDR3 DNA: TGTGCCAGCAGCAGACCGGGACAGGGAGGGACTGGCTACACCTTC
CDR3 protein: CASSRPGQGGTGYTF